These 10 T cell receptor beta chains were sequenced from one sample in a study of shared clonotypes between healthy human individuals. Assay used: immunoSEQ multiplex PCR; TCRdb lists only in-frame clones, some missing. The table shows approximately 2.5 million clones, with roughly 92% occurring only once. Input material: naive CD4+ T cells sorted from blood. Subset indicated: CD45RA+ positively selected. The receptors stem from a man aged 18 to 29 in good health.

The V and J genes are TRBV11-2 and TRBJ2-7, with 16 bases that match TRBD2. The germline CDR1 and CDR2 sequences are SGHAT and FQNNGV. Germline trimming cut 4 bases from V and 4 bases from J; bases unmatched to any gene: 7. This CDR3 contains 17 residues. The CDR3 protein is CASSSGTSGRAVYEQYF. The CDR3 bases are TGTGCCAGCAGCTCCGGGACTAGCGGGAGGGCAGTGTACGAGCAGTACTTC. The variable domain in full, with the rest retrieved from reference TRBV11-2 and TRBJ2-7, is EAGVAQSPRYKIIEKRQSVAFWCNPISGHATLYWYQQILGQGPKLLIQFQNNGVVDDSQLPKDRFSAERLKGVDSTLKIQPAKLEDSAVYLCASSSGTSGRAVYEQYFGPGTRLTVT.

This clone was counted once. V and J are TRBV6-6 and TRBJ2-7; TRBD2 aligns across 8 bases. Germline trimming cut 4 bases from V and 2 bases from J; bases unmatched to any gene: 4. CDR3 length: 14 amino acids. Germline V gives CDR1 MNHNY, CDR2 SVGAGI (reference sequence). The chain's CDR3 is CASSWLAGTYEQYF. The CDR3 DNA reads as TGTGCCAGCAGTTGGTTAGCGGGAACCTACGAGCAGTACTTC.

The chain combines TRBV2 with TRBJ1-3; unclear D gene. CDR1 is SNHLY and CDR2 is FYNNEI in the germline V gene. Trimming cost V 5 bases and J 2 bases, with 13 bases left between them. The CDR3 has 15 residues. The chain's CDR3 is CASSLTLFTGNTIYF. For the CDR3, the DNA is TGTGCCAGCAGTTTGACCCTTTTTACTGGAAACACCATATATTTT.

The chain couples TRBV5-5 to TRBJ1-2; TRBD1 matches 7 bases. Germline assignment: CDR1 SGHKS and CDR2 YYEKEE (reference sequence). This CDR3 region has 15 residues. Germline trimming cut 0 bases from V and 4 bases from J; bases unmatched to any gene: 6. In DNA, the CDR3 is TGTGCCAGCAGCTTGGCACTGGCAGGGGGCTATGGCTACACCTTC. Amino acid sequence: CASSLALAGGYGYTF.

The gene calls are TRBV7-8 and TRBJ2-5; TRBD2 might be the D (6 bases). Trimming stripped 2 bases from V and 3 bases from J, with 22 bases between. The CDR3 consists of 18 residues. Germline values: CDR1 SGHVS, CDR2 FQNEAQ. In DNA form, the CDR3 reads TGTGCCAGCAGCTTACGCAGGGAAGTTCCTCAGCGGGAAGAGACCCAGTACTTC. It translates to CASSLRREVPQREETQYF.

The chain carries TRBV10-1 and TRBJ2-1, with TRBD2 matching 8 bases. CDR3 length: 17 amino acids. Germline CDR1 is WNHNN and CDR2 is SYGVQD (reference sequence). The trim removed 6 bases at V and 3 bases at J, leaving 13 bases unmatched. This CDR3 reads CASSQNQLAVLYNEQFF. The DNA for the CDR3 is TGCGCCAGCAGCCAAAACCAACTAGCGGTTCTCTACAATGAGCAGTTCTTC.

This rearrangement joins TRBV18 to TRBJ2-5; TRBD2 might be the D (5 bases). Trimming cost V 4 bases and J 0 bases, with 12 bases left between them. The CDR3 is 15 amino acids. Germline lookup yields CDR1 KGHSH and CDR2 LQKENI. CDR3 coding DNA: TGTGCCAGCTCACAACGGACTGGGAACCAAGAGACCCAGTACTTC. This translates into CASSQRTGNQETQYF.

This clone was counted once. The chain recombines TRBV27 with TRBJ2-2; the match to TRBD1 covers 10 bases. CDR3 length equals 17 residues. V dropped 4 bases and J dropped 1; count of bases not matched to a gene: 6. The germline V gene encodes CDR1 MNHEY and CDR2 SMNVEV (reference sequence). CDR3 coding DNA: TGTGCCAGCAGTTCAAAATGGACAGGGGGGAACACCGGGGAGCTGTTTTTT. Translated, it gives CASSSKWTGGNTGELFF.

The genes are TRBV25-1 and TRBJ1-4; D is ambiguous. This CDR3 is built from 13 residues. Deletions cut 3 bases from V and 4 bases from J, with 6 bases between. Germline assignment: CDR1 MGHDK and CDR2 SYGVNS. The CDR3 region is CASSEGSNEKLFF. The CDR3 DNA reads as TGTGCCAGCAGTGAGGGCAGTAATGAAAAACTGTTTTTT.

CDR3 sequence (DNA): TGTGCCAGTAGTAGGCTAGCGGGAACTAATGAGCAGTTCTTC. This translates into CASSRLAGTNEQFF. V and J are TRBV19 and TRBJ2-1; 9 nucleotides line up with TRBD2. CDR1 and CDR2 (germline): LNHDA, SQIVND (reference sequence). This CDR3 is 14 amino acids long. The V segment lost 4 bases and the J segment 7 bases; nucleotides outside the gene matches: 5.